Shown below are 30 T cell receptor beta chains from a single sample sequenced in a study of response to subunit inactivated influenza vaccine. TCRdb recomputed calls from the RT-PCR reads with MiXCR, one row per CDR3 protein. The sample comprises over 800,000 distinct CDR3 sequences, 21% of which are singletons, and roughly 10% rests with the top ten. The specimen was PBMCs from blood, collected roughly 5 days after vaccination. Source of these receptors: a man between 45 and 60 years old who received an inactivated influenza vaccine.

This chain uses TRBV2 with TRBJ1-1, with D perhaps matching TRBD1 (6 bases). V lost 5 bases and J 4 bases, leaving 14 bases between the germline ends. Germline CDR1 is SNHLY and CDR2 is FYNNEI. This CDR3 contains 14 residues. The CDR3 nucleotides are TGTGCCAGCAGTCCTGCAGGGGCCGGCACTGAAGCTTTCTTT. This sequence encodes CASSPAGAGTEAFF. The full variable domain, completed using reference TRBV2 and TRBJ1-1, is EPEVTQTPSHQVTQMGQEVILRCVPISNHLYFYWYRQILGQKVEFLVSFYNNEISEKSEIFDDQFSVERPDGSNFTLKIRSTKLEDSAMYFCASSPAGAGTEAFFGQGTRLTVV.

This clonotype was detected once. V is TRBV3-1 and J is TRBJ2-7; D is ambiguous. The CDR3 loop spans 12 amino acids. Germline V lookup: CDR1 LGHDT, CDR2 YNNKEL (reference sequence). The ends were cut back, 1 base at V and 7 bases at J, with 8 bases in the middle. The DNA for the CDR3 is TGTGCCAGCAGCCAAGTGGTAGAAGAGCAGTACTTC. It specifies CASSQVVEEQYF.

The rearrangement joins TRBV7-6 to TRBJ2-5; perhaps TRBD1 as D (5 bases). Trimming took off 1 base at V and 7 bases at J, with 10 bases between the two ends. The CDR3 contains 13 residues. The germline V gene encodes CDR1 SGHVS and CDR2 FNYEAQ. The CDR3 nucleotides read TGTGCCAGCAGCTTAGAGGCAGGGCGGACCCAGTACTTC. This translates into CASSLEAGRTQYF.

This clonotype was picked up a small number of times. The V gene is TRBV5-1, the J gene TRBJ2-7; 7 nucleotides line up with TRBD1. Germline values: CDR1 SGHRS, CDR2 YFSETQ. Germline trimming cut 0 bases from V and 0 bases from J; bases unmatched to any gene: 6. The CDR3 extends over 16 amino acids. The DNA for the CDR3 is TGCGCCAGCAGCTTGGAGACAGGGTGGTCCTCCTACGAGCAGTACTTC. Its protein is CASSLETGWSSYEQYF.

This clonotype was found once. V is TRBV5-1 and J is TRBJ1-1; D gene uncertain. CDR1 and CDR2 from the germline V gene are SGHRS and YFSETQ. The CDR3 sequence is 13 residues long. Trimming took 5 bases from V and 0 from J, leaving 8 bases between them. DNA for the CDR3: TGCGCCAGCAGTTCAGTCATGAACACTGAAGCTTTCTTT. It yields the protein CASSSVMNTEAFF.

The chain couples TRBV6-1 to TRBJ1-2; D possibly corresponds to TRBD1 (5 bases). The V end lost 2 bases, the J end lost 6 bases, and 10 bases lay between the germline ends. This CDR3 contains 13 residues. Germline CDR1 and CDR2: MNHNS and SASEGT. The CDR3 DNA reads as TGTGCCAGCAGTGAAAGGGCCAGGGATGGCTACACCTTC. Residues: CASSERARDGYTF.

This clonotype was observed a few times. The chain uses TRBV20-1 and TRBJ1-4; 8 nucleotides match TRBD1. V was clipped by 6 bases and J by 3 bases; unmatched bases: 9. CDR3 length equals 15 residues. CDR1 is DFQATT and CDR2 is SNEGSKA in the germline V gene (reference sequence). The CDR3 DNA reads TGCAGTGCAAAGGCGACAGGGGAGGCTAATGAAAAACTGTTTTTT. Encoded protein: CSAKATGEANEKLFF.

About this clonotype itself: A much larger clonotype is one base distant, so this may be a read error. CDR3 DNA: TGTGCCAGCAGTTTAGGAGTGAGCAAGCAGCCCCAGCATTTT. Protein product: CASSLGVSKQPQHF. The chain recombines TRBV12-3 or TRBV12-4 with TRBJ1-5, with D uncertain. The CDR3 length is 14 residues.

The chain combines TRBV20-1 with TRBJ1-3, with 7 bases identical to TRBD1. With V trimmed by 6 bases and J by 4 bases, 9 bases remained unmatched. Per the germline V gene, CDR1 is DFQATT and CDR2 is SNEGSKA (reference sequence). This CDR3 comprises 14 residues. The DNA for the CDR3 is TGCAGTGCCCCGACAGGGTCTCTGGGAAACACCATATATTTT. It specifies CSAPTGSLGNTIYF.

This sequence joins TRBV6-2 or TRBV6-3 and TRBJ1-1, with D uncertain. In germline, CDR1 is MNHEY, CDR2 SVGEGT. The V and J ends lost 3 bases and 1 base respectively, with 15 bases between them. This CDR3 region has 16 residues. The CDR3 region is CASSYELPRKNTEAFF. CDR3 in DNA: TGTGCCAGCAGTTATGAATTACCGCGGAAGAACACTGAAGCTTTCTTT.

V gene TRBV12-3 or TRBV12-4 combines with J gene TRBJ1-4; D might be TRBD1 (5 bases). The length of the CDR3 is 14 residues. V lost 0 bases and J 10 bases, leaving 12 bases between the germline ends. The DNA of the CDR3 is TGTGCCAGCAGTTTAGCGCGAGTTGGGGCAAAACTGTTTTTT. Its translation: CASSLARVGAKLFF.

This clonotype was observed a few times. V is TRBV7-9 and J is TRBJ2-7; D remains unclear. With 7 bases removed from V and 4 bases from J, the gap between germline ends came to 11 bases. Germline V gene data show CDR1 as SEHNR and CDR2 as FQNEAQ (reference sequence). The CDR3 extends over 12 amino acids. This CDR3 reads CASTTGRYEQYF. In DNA, the CDR3 is TGTGCCAGCACCACCGGACGGTACGAGCAGTACTTC.

CDR3 in amino acids: CASSLFRGLGTGELFF. CDR3 coding DNA: TGTGCCAGCAGCTTATTTCGGGGGCTGGGGACCGGGGAGCTGTTTTTT. The rearrangement links TRBV7-2 to TRBJ2-2; D might be TRBD1 or TRBD2, each matching 6 bases. Looked up from germline, CDR1 is SGHTA and CDR2 is FQGNSA. The CDR3 runs to 16 residues. The V end lost 2 bases, the J end lost 5 bases, and 15 bases lay between the germline ends.

V is TRBV7-9 and J is TRBJ2-7; either TRBD1 or TRBD2 may fit D (6 bases each). V lost 0 bases and J 7 bases, leaving 16 bases between the germline ends. CDR1 and CDR2 from the germline V gene are SEHNR and FQNEAQ (reference sequence). This CDR3 spans 15 amino acids. Here the CDR3 DNA reads TGTGCCAGCAGCTTAGCGCGCAGGGGAGGAGGTGAGCAGTACTTC. It yields the protein CASSLARRGGGEQYF.

The chain links TRBV29-1 to TRBJ1-5; weak D call: TRBD1 (6 bases). Trimming removed 6 bases at V and 0 bases at J, with 12 bases between. The CDR3 sequence is 14 residues long. Germline V gives CDR1 SQVTM, CDR2 ANQGSEA. CDR3 sequence: CSVAQGYSNQPQHF. CDR3 coding DNA: TGCAGCGTAGCACAGGGATATAGCAATCAGCCCCAGCATTTT.

This clonotype was detected only a few times. V usage is TRBV5-1 and J usage is TRBJ1-2; the D gene is possibly TRBD1 (6 bases). V was pared by 4 bases and J by 3 bases, with 19 bases between. Germline V CDR1 and CDR2: SGHRS, YFSETQ. This CDR3 has 16 amino acids. CDR3 coding DNA: TGCGCCAGCAGCATAATAACAGGGAGCTCCCACTATGGCTACACCTTC. This translates into CASSIITGSSHYGYTF.

This clonotype was found a few times. The chain carries TRBV20-1 and TRBJ2-4, with D possibly TRBD2 on 7 matching bases. The CDR3 length is 11 residues. V was cut by 5 bases and J by 16 bases, with 18 bases left in between. Germline V CDR1 and CDR2: DFQATT, SNEGSKA (reference sequence). The CDR3 here is CSAGGAGRVYF. The CDR3 DNA follows: TGCAGTGCTGGGGGGGCAGGAAGAGTCTACTTC.

This chain joins TRBV20-1 and TRBJ2-7, with 8 bases identical to TRBD2. J lost 5 bases, V lost 3 bases, and 21 bases had no gene match. This CDR3 has 18 amino acids. In germline, CDR1 is DFQATT, CDR2 SNEGSKA (reference sequence). The CDR3 DNA follows: TGCAGTGCTAGCCGGGGCGGAAGGTTGGCGGGAGGAGGAAACGAGCAGTACTTC. It encodes CSASRGGRLAGGGNEQYF.

This sequence joins TRBV3-1 and TRBJ1-1; the D is unclear. Trimming removed 3 bases at V and 6 bases at J, with 14 bases between. The CDR3 runs 14 residues. The germline V gene encodes CDR1 LGHDT and CDR2 YNNKEL (reference sequence). As DNA, the CDR3 is TGTGCCAGCAGCCAGTCTGGGTACCACGCTGAAGCTTTCTTT. It codes for CASSQSGYHAEAFF. Filled out from reference TRBV3-1 and TRBJ1-1, the complete variable domain reads DTAVSQTPKYLVTQMGNDKSIKCEQNLGHDTMYWYKQDSKKFLKIMFSYNNKELIINETVPNRFSPKSPDKAHLNLHINSLELGDSAVYFCASSQSGYHAEAFFGQGTRLTVV.

The chain uses TRBV10-3 and TRBJ2-7; TRBD2 matches 9 bases. The J segment lost 5 bases and the V segment lost 0 bases, leaving 11 bases of the junction unmatched. Germline loops: CDR1 ENHRY, CDR2 SYGVKD. CDR3 length equals 17 residues. As DNA, the CDR3 is TGTGCCATCAGTGAGTCGGGGGCTAGCGGGATGTCGGACGAGCAGTACTTC. Amino acid sequence: CAISESGASGMSDEQYF.

This clonotype came up many times. The chain links TRBV11-2 to TRBJ2-1; D possibly corresponds to TRBD2 (6 bases). CDR1 and CDR2 (germline): SGHAT, FQNNGV. The CDR3 has 15 amino acids. The V end was cut by 3 bases, the J end by 6 bases, with 15 bases between. The CDR3 region is CASSFRAGPTNEQFF. The DNA of the CDR3 is TGTGCCAGCAGCTTCAGGGCGGGACCTACCAATGAGCAGTTCTTC.

The V call is TRBV6-1, the J call TRBJ2-7; D possibly corresponds to TRBD1 (6 bases). The CDR3 is 15 amino acids. V was clipped by 5 bases and J by 0 bases, with 14 bases between them. Germline values: CDR1 MNHNS, CDR2 SASEGT. CDR3 in DNA: TGTGCCAGCAGTATCGGGACACCGGACTCCTACGAGCAGTACTTC. Residues: CASSIGTPDSYEQYF.

This clonotype was found a few times. The J gene is TRBJ2-1, the V gene TRBV7-6; 7 positions match TRBD1. Trimming removed 1 base from V and 4 bases from J; junction bases left unmatched: 7. CDR3 size: 16 residues. In germline, CDR1 is SGHVS, CDR2 FNYEAQ. CDR3 DNA sequence: TGTGCCAGCAGCTTAGGAGGGACAGCAGCATACAATGAGCAGTTCTTC. It yields the protein CASSLGGTAAYNEQFF.

V usage is TRBV3-1 and J usage is TRBJ2-1, with D possibly matching TRBD2 (6 bases). There are 16 residues in the CDR3. Germline V gene data show CDR1 as LGHDT and CDR2 as YNNKEL (reference sequence). The ends were cut back, 1 base at V and 7 bases at J, with 17 bases in the middle. CDR3: CASSQVGQRRGNEQFF. Written as DNA, the CDR3 is TGTGCCAGCAGCCAAGTCGGCCAGCGGAGGGGTAATGAGCAGTTCTTC.

In this sample, this clonotype turned up a few times. V is TRBV12-3 or TRBV12-4 and J is TRBJ2-6; tentatively, D is TRBD1 or TRBD2 (5 bases each). This CDR3 has 12 residues. Here the CDR3 DNA reads TGTGCGACGGGGCCTGGGGCCAACGTCCTGACTTTC. This gives the protein CATGPGANVLTF.

The chain employs TRBV10-3 and TRBJ1-4; D is ambiguous. V gave up 0 bases and J gave up 12 bases, with 11 bases separating them. The germline CDR1 and CDR2 sequences are ENHRY and SYGVKD. There are 13 residues in the CDR3. The CDR3 DNA follows: TGTGCCATCAGTGAGTCGGCCGGAGAAGAACTGTTTTTT. Translated, it gives CAISESAGEELFF.

This clonotype showed up just a few times. The gene calls are TRBV4-3 and TRBJ1-2, with D perhaps TRBD1 (6 bases). V lost 0 bases, J lost 8 bases, and 16 bases lay in between. The germline gives CDR1 LGHNA, CDR2 YSLEER. The CDR3 consists of 15 residues. CDR3: CASSQDRRGARGYTF. The DNA for the CDR3 is TGCGCCAGCAGCCAAGATCGGAGGGGGGCTCGAGGCTACACCTTC.

This clonotype has just a few counts. The V gene is TRBV4-3, the J gene TRBJ2-1; 7 nucleotides agree with TRBD2. This CDR3 region has 16 residues. CDR1 is LGHNA, CDR2 YSLEER, per germline. With 3 bases clipped from V and 0 bases from J, the junction kept 5 bases outside the gene matches. CDR3 in DNA: TGCGCCAGCAGCCAGTCGACTAGCCCCTCCTACAATGAGCAGTTCTTC. It translates to CASSQSTSPSYNEQFF.

The rearrangement links TRBV11-1 to TRBJ1-1; D uncertain. The CDR3 sequence is 14 residues long. CDR1 and CDR2 (germline): SGHAT, FQDESV (reference sequence). Trimming left V 2 bases short and J 5 bases short, with 12 bases between. DNA of the CDR3: TGTGCCAGCAGCTTAACGGACGGAAAAACTGAAGCTTTCTTT. Translation: CASSLTDGKTEAFF. Based on the CDR3 plus reference TRBV11-1 and TRBJ1-1, the full variable domain is EAEVAQSPRYKITEKSQAVAFWCDPISGHATLYWYRQILGQGPELLVQFQDESVVDDSQLPKDRFSAERLKGVDSTLKIQPAELGDSAMYLCASSLTDGKTEAFFGQGTRLTVV.

J is TRBJ2-3 and V is TRBV24-1; TRBD2 matches 10 bases. The CDR3 runs 14 residues. Losses at the gene ends were 6 bases for V and 3 bases for J; bases not matched to a gene: 2. Germline V lookup: CDR1 KGHDR, CDR2 SFDVKD. The CDR3 reads CATSTSGVTDTQYF. The CDR3 DNA sequence: TGTGCCACCAGTACTAGCGGGGTGACAGATACGCAGTATTTT.